The clone carrying this T cell receptor (beta chain) came up once. The data are from a study of blood T cell repertoires in COVID-19. The V segment lost 4 bases and the J segment 4 bases; nucleotides outside the gene matches: 16. This CDR3 has 18 residues. The germline V gene encodes CDR1 MNHEY and CDR2 SMNVEV (reference sequence). In the original processing: Reference gene primer amplification yielded estimated nucleated cell counts. The method was immunoSEQ multiplex PCR; TCRdb's version includes in-frame clones alone and lacks a portion of them. V and J calls plus clone size are reproduced from that table; the DNA served to infer D and trimming. The sample lists fewer than 80,000 clones; nearly 90% were seen once.

The receptor was isolated from a man aged 50-59 years with acute or convalescent COVID-19. The chain links TRBV27 to TRBJ1-2, with 9 bases fitting TRBD1. The sequencing sample was made of peripheral blood. In DNA, the CDR3 is TGTGCCAGCAGTTCGACTGGACAGGGGCAAGTTTCGCGCTATGGCTACACCTTC. Protein: CASSSTGQGQVSRYGYTF.